The 32 T cell receptor beta chains reported below all come from one sample, sequenced in a study of metastatic and nonmetastatic thyroid tumors. Treatment of any kind had been given to no patient before thyroid surgery. MiXCR was used by TCRdb to re-call the PCR reads. The table includes about 24,000 clones, roughly a fifth detected once. The sequenced sample consisted of blood. Every receptor here comes from a male donor with papillary thyroid cancer or a benign thyroid nodule (not recorded which). Some clones in this sample may be carry-over from other donors' samples.

The gene calls are TRBV12-3 or TRBV12-4 and TRBJ1-1; perhaps TRBD1 as D (6 bases). There are 13 residues in the CDR3. Deletions cut 3 bases from V and 7 bases from J, with 12 bases between. CDR3 DNA sequence: TGTGCCAGCAGTTTCGGGGGGGCTAATGAAGCTTTCTTT. It encodes CASSFGGANEAFF.

For this clone: Just one base apart from a much larger clone, this may be a read error. This chain links TRBV5-5 with TRBJ1-6, with D possibly being TRBD1 (5 bases). V lost 6 bases to trimming and J lost 8 bases, with 12 bases between them. This CDR3 spans 13 amino acids. CDR1 is SGHKS, CDR2 YYEKEE, per germline (reference sequence). CDR3 in amino acids: CASTRDEDSPLHF. The CDR3 DNA reads as TGTGCCAGCACCAGGGACGAGGATTCACCCCTCCACTTT.

This clone has a count of ten or more. This chain uses TRBV5-5 with TRBJ1-5, with no clear D. Trimming removed 1 base at V and 1 base at J, with 9 bases between. There are 15 residues in the CDR3. Germline values: CDR1 SGHKS, CDR2 YYEKEE (reference sequence). The CDR3 nucleotides read TGTGCCAGCAGCTTGAGTCAGTTAAGCAATCAGCCCCAGCATTTT. Its protein is CASSLSQLSNQPQHF.

The chain links TRBV11-1 to TRBJ2-7, with D hard to call. CDR1 SGHAT and CDR2 FQDESV come from the germline V gene (reference sequence). The germline V and J ends were trimmed by 5 bases and 0 bases, with 23 bases remaining between them. The CDR3 loop spans 18 amino acids. The CDR3 sequence is CASSVKGYLGPNSYEQYF. In DNA, the CDR3 is TGTGCCAGCAGCGTTAAGGGCTATTTGGGTCCCAACTCCTACGAGCAGTACTTC.

This sequence joins TRBV5-1 and TRBJ2-5; 7 positions agree with TRBD2. V shed 0 bases, J shed 4 bases, and the junction held 6 bases outside the gene matches. The CDR3 consists of 15 residues. Germline V gives CDR1 SGHRS, CDR2 YFSETQ. CDR3 residues: CASSLGEGRGETQYF. Here the CDR3 DNA reads TGCGCCAGCAGCTTGGGGGAGGGCCGAGGAGAGACCCAGTACTTC.

This clone was counted ten times or more. The chain carries TRBV5-4 and TRBJ1-3; D is uncertain. Per germline, CDR1 SGHNT and CDR2 YYREEE (reference sequence). The CDR3 has 18 residues. The V and J ends lost 1 base and 0 bases respectively, with 17 bases between them. CDR3 residues: CASSLRYAAPISGNTIYF. Written as DNA, the CDR3 is TGTGCCAGCAGCTTGAGGTACGCCGCTCCGATCTCTGGAAACACCATATATTTT.

This clone was observed many times. This sequence joins TRBV12-5 and TRBJ1-1; a possible D gene is TRBD1 (6 bases). CDR1 is LGHNT and CDR2 is FRNRAP in the germline V gene. The CDR3 is made up of 15 amino acids. V was pared by 0 bases and J by 10 bases, with 18 bases between. The CDR3: CASGLVLQGPMGAFF. The CDR3 DNA is TGTGCTAGTGGTTTGGTACTCCAGGGGCCGATGGGAGCTTTCTTT.

J is TRBJ2-5 and V is TRBV5-1; TRBD1 matches at 7 bases. The J segment lost 2 bases and the V segment lost 4 bases, leaving 11 bases of the junction unmatched. Germline V gene lookup returns CDR1 SGHRS and CDR2 YFSETQ. This CDR3 spans 16 amino acids. CDR3 sequence: CASSLTWRTGQETQYF. In nucleotides, the CDR3 is TGCGCCAGCAGCCTCACTTGGAGGACAGGACAAGAGACCCAGTACTTC.

A note on this clone: No conserved phenylalanine or tryptophan is present at the end of the CDR3, so a read error is the likely explanation. This chain uses TRBV5-1 with TRBJ1-1; 10 bases agree with TRBD1. The V and J ends lost 5 bases and 4 bases, in that order; junction bases with no gene match: 8. Germline assignment: CDR1 SGHRS and CDR2 YFSETQ. The length of the CDR3 is 15 residues. The CDR3 sequence: CASRDRGFSVTEAFS. The CDR3 nucleotides read TGCGCCAGCAGGGACAGGGGGTTTTCGGTCACTGAAGCTTTCTCT.

This clone was seen only a few times. One end of the junction does not line up with germline, which may come from a read error. The chain combines TRBV25-1 with TRBJ2-4; D uncertain. From germline, CDR1 is MGHDK and CDR2 SYGVNS. The CDR3 spans 12 residues. DNA of the CDR3: TGTGCCAGCAGTGACTCTGCCGGGTCCCTTGGCTTC. Translation: CASSDSAGSLGF.

This clone has at least ten counts. The chain joins TRBV30 to TRBJ2-3; unclear D gene. Trimming cost V 5 bases and J 3 bases, with 3 bases left between them. The CDR3 has 10 amino acids. CDR1 is GTSNPN and CDR2 is SVGIG in the germline V gene (reference sequence). The CDR3: CAWRTDTQYF. The DNA of the CDR3 is TGTGCCTGGCGAACAGATACGCAGTATTTT. The full variable domain, completed using reference TRBV30 and TRBJ2-3, is SQTIHQWPATLVQPVGSPLSLECTVEGTSNPNLYWYRQAAGRGLQLLFYSVGIGQISSEVPQNLSASRPQDRQFILSSKKLLLSDSGFYLCAWRTDTQYFGPGTRLTVL.

The chain combines TRBV11-2 with TRBJ1-2; TRBD1 might be the D (5 bases). Trimming shortened V by 5 bases and J by 5 bases, and 15 bases separated the two germline ends. Germline assignment: CDR1 SGHAT and CDR2 FQNNGV. There are 14 residues in the CDR3. The CDR3 loop is CASSPDRTLYGYTF. CDR3 nucleotide sequence: TGTGCCAGCAGCCCTGACAGAACCCTTTATGGCTACACCTTC.

The rearrangement uses TRBV6-1 and TRBJ2-7; D gene uncertain. The CDR3 is 14 amino acids. Germline V gene data show CDR1 as MNHNS and CDR2 as SASEGT. Trimming took 4 bases from V and 0 from J, leaving 10 bases between them. Here the CDR3 DNA reads TGTGCCAGCAGTGTGACATCAAGCTCCTACGAGCAGTACTTC. Translated, it gives CASSVTSSSYEQYF.

The genes are TRBV18 and TRBJ1-1, with D possibly TRBD1 on 6 matching bases. This CDR3 is 14 amino acids long. V lost 6 bases and J lost 0, with 11 bases in between. Germline V lookup: CDR1 KGHSH, CDR2 LQKENI. CDR3 DNA sequence: TGTGCCAGCTCCCTGGACAGATTGAACACTGAAGCTTTCTTT. Amino acid sequence: CASSLDRLNTEAFF.

The table lists this clone with many counts. The chain couples TRBV12-5 to TRBJ2-5; weak D call: TRBD1 (6 bases). The CDR3 has 14 amino acids. Germline CDR1 reads LGHNT; CDR2 reads FRNRAP. The V and J ends lost 6 bases and 1 base respectively, with 12 bases between them. DNA of the CDR3: TGTGCTAGTGGACCGGGACAAGTCCAAGAGACCCAGTACTTC. As protein: CASGPGQVQETQYF.

This clone ranks as medium-sized. The rearrangement uses TRBV6-5 and TRBJ2-1; TRBD2 agrees at 8 bases. The CDR3 has 14 residues. J lost 5 bases, V lost 2 bases, and 2 bases had no gene match. The V gene's germline CDR1 is MNHEY and CDR2 SVGAGI. For the CDR3, the DNA is TGTGCCAGCAGTTACCAGCGGGAGAACAATGAGCAGTTCTTC. Protein: CASSYQRENNEQFF.

By its share, this clone is medium-sized. This chain joins TRBV28 and TRBJ2-7, with 10 bases identical to TRBD2. This CDR3 has 15 amino acids. Germline V lookup: CDR1 MDHEN, CDR2 SYDVKM. The trim removed 1 base at V and 2 bases at J, leaving 2 bases unmatched. CDR3 loop: CASSLLAGGPYEQYF. The CDR3 nucleotides read TGTGCCAGCAGTTTATTAGCGGGAGGACCCTACGAGCAGTACTTC. Based on the CDR3 plus reference TRBV28 and TRBJ2-7, the full variable domain is DVKVTQSSRYLVKRTGEKVFLECVQDMDHENMFWYRQDPGLGLRLIYFSYDVKMKEKGDIPEGYSVSREKKERFSLILESASTNQTSMYLCASSLLAGGPYEQYFGPGTRLTVT.

In its sample, this clone ranks as medium-sized. The chain recombines TRBV6-1 with TRBJ2-7; 12 nucleotides align to TRBD2. Losses at the gene ends were 6 bases for V and 7 bases for J; bases not matched to a gene: 13. Germline lookup yields CDR1 MNHNS and CDR2 SASEGT. The CDR3 is 16 residues long. CDR3 loop: CASRGYGLAGIEEQYF. The CDR3 DNA follows: TGTGCCAGCAGAGGGTACGGACTAGCGGGAATAGAGGAGCAGTACTTC.

Many counts were recorded for this clone. This rearrangement joins TRBV4-2 to TRBJ2-2; D is undetermined. Germline loops: CDR1 LGHNA, CDR2 YNFKEQ. The V end lost 0 bases, the J end lost 7 bases, and 6 bases lay between the germline ends. CDR3 length: 13 amino acids. CDR3 nucleotides: TGTGCCAGCAGCCAAGAAGCGATCGGGGAGCTGTTTTTT. It encodes CASSQEAIGELFF.

This clone was recorded many times. V and J are TRBV28 and TRBJ1-1, with no clear D. This CDR3 is built from 14 residues. Germline CDR1 reads MDHEN; CDR2 reads SYDVKM. Trimming stripped 3 bases from V and 2 bases from J, with 10 bases between. The CDR3 protein is CASSFYLGNTEAFF. The DNA of the CDR3 is TGTGCCAGCAGTTTTTATTTAGGAAACACTGAAGCTTTCTTT.

At least ten counts were recorded for this clone. The chain is built from TRBV9 and TRBJ2-7; 7 bases line up with TRBD2. V gave up 0 bases and J gave up 3 bases; unmatched junction bases: 3. This CDR3 is 14 amino acids long. Germline CDR1 is SGDLS and CDR2 is YYNGEE. The CDR3 reads CASSVAGGVYEQYF. CDR3 coding DNA: TGTGCCAGCAGCGTAGCTGGGGGGGTCTACGAGCAGTACTTC.

This clone was counted only a few times. This sequence joins TRBV7-6 and TRBJ2-7; 8 nucleotides match TRBD2. The germline CDR1 and CDR2 sequences are SGHVS and FNYEAQ. Trimming cost V 5 bases and J 7 bases; bases outside gene matches: 4. The CDR3 contains 12 residues. CDR3 nucleotides: TGTGCCAGCAGCCCAACGGGAGGGGAGCAGTACTTC. This gives the protein CASSPTGGEQYF.

In its sample, this clone was seen many times. The chain combines TRBV29-1 with TRBJ2-7, with 10 nucleotides matching TRBD1. This CDR3 contains 12 residues. With V trimmed by 3 bases and J by 7 bases, 3 bases remained unmatched. Germline CDR1 is SQVTM and CDR2 is ANQGSEA. This chain's CDR3 is CSVEGQGREQYF. DNA of the CDR3: TGCAGCGTTGAGGGACAGGGGAGGGAGCAGTACTTC.

The chain couples TRBV11-2 to TRBJ2-1; 7 bases agree with TRBD2. Germline CDR1 and CDR2: SGHAT and FQNNGV. Trimming cost V 5 bases and J 0 bases; bases outside gene matches: 13. The CDR3 runs to 18 residues. The chain's CDR3 is CASSPRGVGRASYNEQFF. In nucleotides, the CDR3 is TGTGCCAGCAGCCCCCGGGGGGTTGGCAGGGCCTCCTACAATGAGCAGTTCTTC.

In its sample, this clone was seen many times. V usage is TRBV5-4 and J usage is TRBJ1-2, with TRBD1 as a possible D gene (6 bases). The CDR3 spans 15 residues. The germline V and J ends were trimmed by 0 bases and 4 bases, with 13 bases remaining between them. Germline CDR1 SGHNT, CDR2 YYREEE (reference sequence). The CDR3 protein is CASSLVGTQAYGYTF. In nucleotides, the CDR3 is TGTGCCAGCAGCTTGGTGGGGACACAGGCCTATGGCTACACCTTC.

This clone turned up a few times. The V call is TRBV6-1, the J call TRBJ2-7; possible D gene TRBD2, 5 bases. Looked up from germline, CDR1 is MNHNS and CDR2 is SASEGT. Trimming stripped 6 bases from V and 6 bases from J, with 9 bases between. The CDR3 runs to 11 residues. CDR3 coding DNA: TGTGCCAGCAGCCCACGGGGCGAGCAGTACTTC. Protein: CASSPRGEQYF.

V and J are TRBV7-2 and TRBJ1-1; the D is unclear. Germline loops: CDR1 SGHTA, CDR2 FQGNSA. The CDR3 is made up of 14 amino acids. Trimming left V 1 base short and J 4 bases short, with 10 bases between. The CDR3 DNA follows: TGTGCCAGCAGCTTAGACCTCGCGGGCACTGAAGCTTTCTTT. This codes for CASSLDLAGTEAFF.

This clone has more than one count but fewer than ten. The genes are TRBV6-1 and TRBJ2-1; D uncertain. Germline V CDR1 and CDR2: MNHNS, SASEGT. This CDR3 is 14 amino acids long. The V and J ends lost 0 bases and 0 bases respectively, with 3 bases between them. The CDR3 nucleotides read TGTGCCAGCAGTGAAGCGTTCTCCTACAATGAGCAGTTCTTC. Encoded protein: CASSEAFSYNEQFF.

This clone was detected many times. V and J are TRBV10-2 and TRBJ1-4; no clear D gene. Germline values: CDR1 WSHSY, CDR2 SAAADI. The CDR3 length is 15 residues. The V and J ends lost 2 bases and 0 bases respectively, with 7 bases between them. The CDR3 DNA reads TGCGCCAGCAGTGAGACCCGGGCAACTAATGAAAAACTGTTTTTT. It yields the protein CASSETRATNEKLFF.

To note about this clone: One end of the junction is discordant with germline, which a read error may explain. This rearrangement joins TRBV19 to TRBJ2-1; 9 bases agree with TRBD2. From germline, CDR1 is LNHDA and CDR2 SQIVND (reference sequence). There are 13 residues in the CDR3. The CDR3 is CSSTGGAGGEQFF. DNA for the CDR3: TGTTCCAGCACAGGTGGCGCGGGGGGGGAGCAGTTCTTC.

To note about this clone: A single base separates this from a much larger clone, so it may be a read error. V and J are TRBV4-2 and TRBJ2-1; 7 bases align to TRBD2. The CDR3 is made up of 17 amino acids. Germline CDR1 reads LGHNA; CDR2 reads YNFKEQ. The CDR3 loop reads CASSQQTGTTSYNEQSF. The DNA of the CDR3 is TGTGCCAGCAGCCAACAGACCGGGACTACCTCCTACAATGAGCAGTCCTTC.

This clone was seen repeatedly, ten times or more. V usage is TRBV10-3 and J usage is TRBJ2-1; 7 positions agree with TRBD2. CDR1 is ENHRY and CDR2 is SYGVKD in the germline V gene. J lost 8 bases, V lost 0 bases, and 16 bases had no gene match. The CDR3 totals 18 residues. Here the CDR3 DNA reads TGTGCCATCAGTGAGTCGGGTCCCGGGACTACCGGCCCAGATGAGCAGTTCTTC. It is translated as CAISESGPGTTGPDEQFF.